The 9 T cell receptor beta chains below all came from one sample that was sequenced in a study of cytomegalovirus exposure and HLA in healthy donors. With 60 Vbeta and 13 Jbeta primers, the PCR was carried out. Using immunoSEQ multiplex PCR, the repertoire was profiled, and TCRdb retains in-frame clones only, with some absent. The data show around 140,000 clones, roughly 79% seen once. Sequenced material: PBMCs. These receptors came from a male donor in good health and CMV-seronegative.

The gene calls are TRBV27 and TRBJ1-2, with 8 bases matching TRBD1. V lost 4 bases to trimming and J lost 5 bases; unmatched junction nucleotides: 3. This CDR3 is built from 13 residues. The V gene's germline CDR1 is MNHEY and CDR2 SMNVEV (reference sequence). CDR3 sequence: CASSSRTGYGYTF. The CDR3, as DNA: TGTGCCAGCAGTTCGAGGACAGGGTATGGCTACACCTTC.

This clone was detected only once. This sequence joins TRBV7-9 and TRBJ2-5; D might be TRBD1 (5 bases). The CDR3 contains 15 residues. V was cut by 0 bases and J by 5 bases, with 13 bases left in between. Germline V gene sequence: CDR1 SEHNR, CDR2 FQNEAQ (reference sequence). The CDR3 DNA follows: TGTGCCAGCAGCTTAGCGTTGGGGCGGCTTGAGACCCAGTACTTC. Its protein is CASSLALGRLETQYF.

J is TRBJ1-6 and V is TRBV30, with D maybe TRBD1 (5 bases). Trimming removed 2 bases from V and 8 bases from J, with 13 bases in between. Germline CDR1 GTSNPN, CDR2 SVGIG (reference sequence). The CDR3 extends over 14 amino acids. The CDR3 DNA follows: TGTGCCTGGAGTTCCCTCCGGGGGTATTCACCCCTCCACTTT. Protein sequence: CAWSSLRGYSPLHF.

V usage is TRBV7-2 and J usage is TRBJ2-2; D possibly corresponds to TRBD1 (6 bases). The CDR3 consists of 14 residues. CDR1 SGHTA and CDR2 FQGNSA come from the germline V gene. Deletions cut 2 bases from V and 3 bases from J, with 7 bases between. The CDR3: CASSLQGYTGELFF. The CDR3 DNA is TGTGCCAGCAGCTTACAGGGGTACACCGGGGAGCTGTTTTTT.

The CDR3 DNA reads as TGTGCCAGTAGTATTGCCAGGGGCAAAACAGATACGCAGTATTTT. Translated, it gives CASSIARGKTDTQYF. The chain links TRBV19 to TRBJ2-3; a weak D match, TRBD1 (6 bases). V was pared by 3 bases and J by 3 bases, with 13 bases between. The CDR3 totals 15 residues. CDR1 and CDR2 from the germline V gene are LNHDA and SQIVND (reference sequence).

The V gene is TRBV27, the J gene TRBJ2-7; D is possibly TRBD2 (7 bases). The germline V gene has CDR1 MNHEY and CDR2 SMNVEV (reference sequence). The V end lost 5 bases, the J end lost 6 bases, and 20 bases lay between the germline ends. The CDR3 contains 15 residues. CDR3 in DNA: TGTGCCAGCAGTCCTACGGGGGGCTCCGGTGGCGAGCAGTACTTC. Translating it yields CASSPTGGSGGEQYF.

CDR3 nucleotide sequence: TGCAGTGCTAGGGCGAACACTGAAGCTTTCTTT. Protein product: CSARANTEAFF. The genes are TRBV20-1 and TRBJ1-1; no firm D call. V lost 3 bases and J lost 1, with 3 bases in between. This CDR3 spans 11 amino acids. The germline gives CDR1 DFQATT, CDR2 SNEGSKA (reference sequence).

This clone has only a few counts. The rearrangement uses TRBV6-5 and TRBJ2-1, with D unresolved. The CDR3 sequence is 12 residues long. Trimming removed 2 bases from V and 8 bases from J, with 7 bases in between. CDR1 MNHEY and CDR2 SVGAGI come from the germline V gene. CDR3 region: CASSYVGDEQFF. CDR3 sequence (DNA): TGTGCCAGCAGTTACGTGGGCGATGAGCAGTTCTTC.

V and J are TRBV10-3 and TRBJ1-1; TRBD1 matches at 8 bases. This CDR3 region has 13 residues. The germline gives CDR1 ENHRY, CDR2 SYGVKD. The ends lost 11 bases at V and 5 bases at J; junction bases unmatched: 10. The CDR3 nucleotides read TGTGCCGCTACGGACAGGGTGGAGACTGAAGCTTTCTTT. Amino acid sequence: CAATDRVETEAFF.